This record covers a single TCR beta chain. Under the authors' procedure: Using reference gene primer amplification, nucleated cell counts were estimated. Sequencing was performed with immunoSEQ multiplex PCR; in TCRdb, only in-frame clones are kept and a portion is missing. The V and J calls and the clone size are those of that table, but D and trimming were determined from the DNA. The sample holds roughly 360,000 clones; around 86% are singletons and the top ten take roughly 5.1%. This entry comes from a study of blood T cell repertoires in COVID-19. Each recovered donor of Cohort 3 presented with two negative PCRs, clearance, or symptom resolution. This receptor was obtained from a woman between 45 and 60 years old who had recovered from COVID-19. Sequences were obtained from PBMCs or T cells enriched from blood (not recorded which).

The CDR3 DNA sequence: TGTGCCATCAGTGACACTAGCGGGAGCTCCTACGAGCAGTACTTC. As protein: CAISDTSGSSYEQYF. The chain carries TRBV10-3 and TRBJ2-7; 11 bases fit TRBD2. Looked up from germline, CDR1 is ENHRY and CDR2 is SYGVKD. CDR3 length: 15 amino acids. The trim removed 3 bases at V and 0 bases at J, leaving 1 base unmatched.